Each of the 15 T cell receptor beta chains below was sequenced from the same sample in a study of blood T cell repertoires in COVID-19 (TCRdb year 2020). The library was prepared using the immunoSEQ multiplex PCR assay. TCRdb re-hosts the immuneACCESS table, in-frame sequences only. Its copies lack some clones; in the studies checked, an unresolved V gene accounts for under half of them, and the cause for the rest is not known. Counted in this sample were around 170,000 clones; about 85% of them appeared once. 13% of the sample goes to the ten largest clones. Sequenced sample: peripheral blood. All receptors come from a man aged 65 to 79 who had recovered from COVID-19.

The table lists this clone with a count of one. The chain combines TRBV7-9 with TRBJ2-7; 14 positions match TRBD2. The trim removed 4 bases at V and 3 bases at J, leaving 5 bases unmatched. This CDR3 has 16 amino acids. Germline assignment: CDR1 SEHNR and CDR2 FQNEAQ (reference sequence). DNA for the CDR3: TGTGCCAGCAGCTCGGGGACTAGCGGGAGTCGCTACGAGCAGTACTTC. The encoded protein is CASSSGTSGSRYEQYF.

This rearrangement joins TRBV7-3 to TRBJ1-6; a possible D gene is TRBD1 (5 bases). This CDR3 region has 14 residues. Per germline, CDR1 SGHTA and CDR2 FQGTGA. V shed 2 bases and J shed 7 bases, with 9 bases lying between them. Here the CDR3 DNA reads TGTGCCAGCAGCTTACAGGGTTTCAATTCACCCCTCCACTTT. It translates to CASSLQGFNSPLHF.

V and J are TRBV25-1 and TRBJ1-6, with 8 positions matching TRBD1. This CDR3 comprises 14 residues. Germline CDR1 reads MGHDK; CDR2 reads SYGVNS. The ends lost 1 base at V and 9 bases at J; junction bases unmatched: 2. The CDR3 region has the DNA TGTGCCAGCAGTGAATGGACAGGGACTTCACCCCTCCACTTT. Its translation: CASSEWTGTSPLHF.

V usage is TRBV9 and J usage is TRBJ2-6; a weak D match, TRBD1 (6 bases). The V end was cut by 0 bases, the J end by 0 bases, with 13 bases between. The CDR3 is 18 residues long. The germline gives CDR1 SGDLS, CDR2 YYNGEE. The CDR3 reads CASSVGGTLTSGANVLTF. The CDR3 DNA reads as TGTGCCAGCAGCGTAGGTGGGACATTAACCTCTGGGGCCAACGTCCTGACTTTC.

The rearrangement uses TRBV27 and TRBJ1-2; 8 bases are shared with TRBD1. V shed 0 bases and J 5 bases; nucleotides not matched to a gene: 8. The CDR3 extends over 16 amino acids. Per germline, CDR1 MNHEY and CDR2 SMNVEV (reference sequence). The CDR3: CASSLSGTGASYGYTF. The CDR3 DNA reads as TGTGCCAGCAGTTTATCTGGGACAGGAGCTTCTTATGGCTACACCTTC.

The chain has TRBV3-1 (or the pseudogene TRBV3-2) and TRBJ2-5; TRBD2 aligns across 8 bases. The V and J ends lost 1 base and 7 bases, in that order; junction bases with no gene match: 11. Germline CDR1 reads LGHDT; CDR2 reads YNNKEL (reference sequence). The CDR3 has 16 residues. CDR3 nucleotides: TGTGCCAGCAGCCAAGGACGGGCGGGAGGCATAAGGACCCAGTACTTC. Encoded protein: CASSQGRAGGIRTQYF.

This chain uses TRBV18 with TRBJ2-5; tentatively, D is TRBD2 (5 bases). CDR1 and CDR2 from the germline V gene are KGHSH and LQKENI. The CDR3 length is 13 residues. Between the trimmed V and J ends, which lost 1 base and 2 bases, there was a span of 5 bases. CDR3 loop: CASSPRTQETQYF. Written as DNA, the CDR3 is TGTGCCAGCTCACCACGGACTCAAGAGACCCAGTACTTC.

The rearrangement uses TRBV5-5 and TRBJ1-2, with D unresolved. There are 15 residues in the CDR3. V was trimmed by 2 bases and J by 4 bases, leaving 15 bases between them. CDR1 is SGHKS, CDR2 YYEKEE, per germline (reference sequence). The CDR3 reads CASSLERGWPYGYTF. DNA of the CDR3: TGTGCCAGCAGCTTAGAACGCGGTTGGCCCTATGGCTACACCTTC.

The J gene is TRBJ2-5, the V gene TRBV19; TRBD1 is a possible D gene (7 bases). The germline V and J ends were trimmed by 6 bases and 4 bases, with 15 bases remaining between them. The CDR3 has 14 amino acids. Germline V gene sequence: CDR1 LNHDA, CDR2 SQIVND (reference sequence). The CDR3 here is CASRKTQGGETQYF. The CDR3 DNA follows: TGTGCCAGTAGAAAGACCCAGGGGGGAGAGACCCAGTACTTC.

This chain connects TRBV11-3 to TRBJ2-2; 7 nucleotides line up with TRBD2. Looked up from germline, CDR1 is SGHNT and CDR2 is YENEEA. V trimming: 1 base; J trimming: 0 bases; junction bases outside the gene matches: 2. This CDR3 comprises 16 residues. The CDR3 DNA follows: TGTGCCAGCAGCTTAGCGGGAGGCCCGAACACCGGGGAGCTGTTTTTT. This translates into CASSLAGGPNTGELFF.

The chain links TRBV6-6 to TRBJ1-1, with 7 nucleotides matching TRBD1. The junction had 9 bases not matched to a gene; V was cut back by 5 bases and J by 3 bases. Germline lookup yields CDR1 MNHNY and CDR2 SVGAGI (reference sequence). CDR3 size: 15 residues. The DNA for the CDR3 is TGTGCCAGCAGTCCTCGAGGGGGCGCCTACACTGAAGCTTTCTTT. This translates into CASSPRGGAYTEAFF.

The chain uses TRBV19 and TRBJ2-7, with 11 bases identical to TRBD2. V lost 0 bases and J lost 2; bases outside the gene matches: 3. CDR3 length equals 16 residues. CDR1 is LNHDA and CDR2 is SQIVND in the germline V gene (reference sequence). CDR3 coding DNA: TGTGCCAGTAGTATAGATGGGACTAGCGGAACCTACGAGCAGTACTTC. Protein sequence: CASSIDGTSGTYEQYF.

The chain links TRBV6-1 to TRBJ1-6; D is undetermined. The ends were cut back, 0 bases at V and 7 bases at J, with 19 bases in the middle. The CDR3 covers 18 residues. CDR1 and CDR2 (germline): MNHNS, SASEGT. This CDR3 is CASSEAPLQARPNSPLHF. Here the CDR3 DNA reads TGTGCCAGCAGTGAAGCGCCCCTCCAAGCGAGGCCGAATTCACCCCTCCACTTT.

J is TRBJ1-2 and V is TRBV12-3 or TRBV12-4; D might be TRBD1 (5 bases). The CDR3 spans 13 residues. Trimming removed 3 bases from V and 5 bases from J, with 10 bases in between. CDR3 sequence: CASSFGRDYGYTF. Written as DNA, the CDR3 is TGTGCCAGCAGTTTTGGCAGGGATTATGGCTACACCTTC.

The chain employs TRBV6-4 and TRBJ2-1, with TRBD2 identical over 9 bases. From germline, CDR1 is MRHNA and CDR2 SNTAGT. V was clipped by 0 bases and J by 9 bases; unmatched bases: 9. This CDR3 comprises 16 residues. CDR3 loop: CASSDSSGLAIGEQFF. The CDR3 bases are TGTGCCAGCAGTGACTCGAGTGGACTAGCGATAGGTGAGCAGTTCTTC.